Given below is one T cell receptor (beta chain) in context. V gave up 7 bases and J gave up 2 bases; unmatched junction bases: 8. Germline V gene data show CDR1 as MNHNS and CDR2 as SASEGT. The CDR3 is made up of 15 amino acids. TCRdb keeps only in-frame clones here, not all; method: immunoSEQ multiplex PCR. Among around 50,000 clones listed, over 80% were seen once. This entry belongs to a study of T cell changes during pregnancy in multiple sclerosis. The clonotype was recovered from a female donor with multiple sclerosis, enrolled in a pregnancy study. The chain has TRBV6-1 and TRBJ2-1; 7 nucleotides align to TRBD2. Sequenced material: CD4+ T cells from peripheral blood mononuclear cells, taken after pregnancy. The CDR3 is CASTSGGGPYNEQFF. The CDR3 DNA is TGTGCCAGCACCTCCGGCGGGGGACCCTACAATGAGCAGTTCTTC.